Below are 19 T cell receptor beta chains sequenced from a single sample in a study of tumor-infiltrating lymphocytes in localized non-small cell lung cancer. Clones were sequenced by immunoSEQ multiplex PCR, and TCRdb holds only the in-frame ones, with some missing. Of 11,000 to 15,000 clones in the sample, 80% to 90% are singletons; the top ten hold about 19%. Sequences were obtained from lung tumor tissue. These receptors were collected from a human donor with non-small cell lung cancer.

The V and J genes are TRBV6-6 and TRBJ2-7; 11 bases are shared with TRBD1. Germline lookup yields CDR1 MNHNY and CDR2 SVGAGI (reference sequence). This CDR3 spans 15 amino acids. With 2 bases clipped from V and 5 bases from J, the junction kept 5 bases outside the gene matches. This chain's CDR3 is CASSYPGTGGDEQYF. The CDR3 DNA is TGTGCCAGCAGTTACCCCGGGACAGGGGGGGACGAGCAGTACTTC.

The V gene is TRBV19, the J gene TRBJ1-5; D not certain. Between the trimmed V and J ends, which lost 8 bases and 4 bases, there was a span of 9 bases. The CDR3 has 12 amino acids. Germline V gene data show CDR1 as LNHDA and CDR2 as SQIVND (reference sequence). CDR3 sequence reads: CASRTANQPQHF. CDR3 coding DNA: TGTGCCAGTCGTACAGCGAATCAGCCCCAGCATTTT.

The rearrangement joins TRBV15 to TRBJ1-2; no clear D gene. Germline V gene lookup returns CDR1 LNHNV and CDR2 YYDKDF (reference sequence). V lost 5 bases to trimming and J lost 8 bases, with 18 bases between them. The CDR3 has 14 amino acids. The CDR3 is CATSGRRDLGGYTF. CDR3 DNA sequence: TGTGCCACCAGCGGAAGACGGGATCTGGGAGGCTACACCTTC.

The chain combines TRBV19 with TRBJ2-3; D unresolved. Per the germline V gene, CDR1 is LNHDA and CDR2 is SQIVND (reference sequence). Trimming shortened V by 7 bases and J by 0 bases, and 8 bases separated the two germline ends. The CDR3 runs 13 residues. As DNA, the CDR3 is TGTGCCAGTAAAGGACGGAGCACAGATACGCAGTATTTT. This sequence encodes CASKGRSTDTQYF.

The CDR3 sequence is CASSVGGGTQYF. CDR3 nucleotides: TGTGCCAGCAGTGTGGGTGGTGGGACCCAGTACTTC. The chain joins TRBV2 to TRBJ2-5, with D unclear. There are 12 residues in the CDR3. CDR1 and CDR2 from the germline V gene are SNHLY and FYNNEI. V dropped 4 bases and J dropped 7 bases, with 10 bases sitting between them.

The CDR3 region is CASSLMGASGLSYEQYF. CDR3 DNA: TGTGCCAGCAGCTTGATGGGAGCTAGCGGGCTCTCCTACGAGCAGTACTTC. The chain recombines TRBV5-6 with TRBJ2-7, with TRBD2 matching over 8 bases. V lost 1 base and J lost 0; bases outside the gene matches: 9. The CDR3 length is 17 residues. The V gene's germline CDR1 is SGHDT and CDR2 YYEEEE.

The chain is built from TRBV28 and TRBJ2-5, with D unresolved. Germline V gives CDR1 MDHEN, CDR2 SYDVKM. The CDR3 totals 14 residues. Trimming pared 2 bases from V and 0 bases from J, leaving 7 bases between. The DNA of the CDR3 is TGTGCCAGCAGTTTAATTTCGGACCAAGAGACCCAGTACTTC. Translating it yields CASSLISDQETQYF. The variable domain in full, with the rest retrieved from reference TRBV28 and TRBJ2-5, is DVKVTQSSRYLVKRTGEKVFLECVQDMDHENMFWYRQDPGLGLRLIYFSYDVKMKEKGDIPEGYSVSREKKERFSLILESASTNQTSMYLCASSLISDQETQYFGPGTRLLVL.

The chain has TRBV28 and TRBJ2-7; TRBD1 agrees at 8 bases. CDR1 and CDR2 from the germline V gene are MDHEN and SYDVKM. J gave up 4 bases and V 5 bases, and 7 bases lay outside the gene matches. The CDR3 sequence is 14 residues long. The DNA for the CDR3 is TGTGCCAGCAGTGACCTGGGACAGGCATACGAGCAGTACTTC. This encodes CASSDLGQAYEQYF.

The CDR3 protein is CATRGGRGYTEAFF. CDR3 DNA: TGTGCCACCAGGGGGGGAAGGGGCTACACTGAAGCTTTCTTT. The gene calls are TRBV28 and TRBJ1-1; 7 nucleotides line up with TRBD1. Germline values: CDR1 MDHEN, CDR2 SYDVKM. CDR3 length equals 14 residues. J was trimmed by 3 bases and V by 10 bases; bases with no gene match: 11.

The chain links TRBV15 to TRBJ2-5; D possibly corresponds to TRBD1 (6 bases). Germline loops: CDR1 LNHNV, CDR2 YYDKDF (reference sequence). The CDR3 runs to 16 residues. V was shortened by 5 bases and J by 3 bases, with 19 bases between the two germline ends. The CDR3 DNA is TGTGCCACCAGCGGTTTTGGGAACAGGGCGGAAGAGACCCAGTACTTC. Translated, it gives CATSGFGNRAEETQYF.

This clone came up a few times. This CDR3 reads CASSEGTAHQPQHF. DNA for the CDR3: TGTGCCAGCAGTGAAGGGACAGCCCATCAGCCCCAGCATTTT. V and J are TRBV6-1 and TRBJ1-5, with TRBD1 as a possible D gene (6 bases). Per the germline V gene, CDR1 is MNHNS and CDR2 is SASEGT. The CDR3 is 14 residues long. Trimming removed 1 base at V and 5 bases at J, with 9 bases between.

The J gene is TRBJ1-1, the V gene TRBV2, with D unclear. V was shortened by 2 bases and J by 1 base, with 5 bases between the two germline ends. Per germline, CDR1 SNHLY and CDR2 FYNNEI. This CDR3 spans 13 amino acids. CDR3 DNA: TGTGCCAGCAGTGAACCCCAGAACACTGAAGCTTTCTTT. It codes for CASSEPQNTEAFF.

Note on this clone: The same CDR3 arises from other DNA sequences in this sample as well. V gene TRBV28 combines with J gene TRBJ2-1; 8 bases line up with TRBD1. CDR1 and CDR2 from the germline V gene are MDHEN and SYDVKM. The J segment lost 7 bases and the V segment lost 6 bases, leaving 5 bases of the junction unmatched. This CDR3 has 13 residues. CDR3 in amino acids: CASSLRGRNEQFF. The CDR3 bases are TGTGCCAGCAGCCTCAGGGGGCGGAATGAGCAGTTCTTC. The full variable domain, in which reference TRBV28 and TRBJ2-1 provide the parts outside the CDR3, is DVKVTQSSRYLVKRTGEKVFLECVQDMDHENMFWYRQDPGLGLRLIYFSYDVKMKEKGDIPEGYSVSREKKERFSLILESASTNQTSMYLCASSLRGRNEQFFGPGTRLTVL.

The V and J genes are TRBV28 and TRBJ2-7; either TRBD1 or TRBD2 may supply D (5 bases each). The CDR3 consists of 12 residues. V was clipped by 7 bases and J by 5 bases, with 12 bases between them. Germline assignment: CDR1 MDHEN and CDR2 SYDVKM. The CDR3 sequence is CASTLGGDEQYF. The DNA of the CDR3 is TGTGCCAGCACCCTTGGGGGAGACGAGCAGTACTTC.

This chain uses TRBV9 with TRBJ2-5, with D unclear. In germline, CDR1 is SGDLS, CDR2 YYNGEE. The V gene lost 4 bases and the J gene lost 5 bases, with 18 bases spanning the gap. This CDR3 region has 15 residues. The CDR3 DNA sequence: TGTGCCAGCAGCCCACGAGTGGCAGTATGGGAGACCCAGTACTTC. Translating it yields CASSPRVAVWETQYF.

The J gene is TRBJ2-6, the V gene TRBV28; D is undetermined. Germline loops: CDR1 MDHEN, CDR2 SYDVKM. V lost 3 bases to trimming and J lost 4 bases, with 10 bases between them. This CDR3 is built from 15 residues. CDR3 bases: TGTGCCAGCAGTTTTCTCGCGATCGGGGCCAACGTCCTGACTTTC. Translated, it gives CASSFLAIGANVLTF.

V and J are TRBV6-1 and TRBJ2-2; D tentatively reads TRBD1 or TRBD2 (5 bases each). Trimming took off 2 bases at V and 3 bases at J, with 7 bases between the two ends. This CDR3 comprises 14 residues. Germline CDR1 and CDR2: MNHNS and SASEGT. The CDR3 loop is CASSEQGHTGELFF. CDR3 nucleotides: TGTGCCAGCAGTGAACAGGGACACACCGGGGAGCTGTTTTTT.

This CDR3 is CASSVVAGETQYF. CDR3 coding DNA: TGTGCCAGCAGCGTAGTAGCGGGGGAGACCCAGTACTTC. The chain has TRBV9 and TRBJ2-5, with 8 bases aligning to TRBD2. The CDR3 sequence is 13 residues long. Germline CDR1 is SGDLS and CDR2 is YYNGEE. V dropped 0 bases and J dropped 5; count of bases not matched to a gene: 0.

The J gene is TRBJ1-5, the V gene TRBV7-7; TRBD1 agrees at 7 bases. The CDR3 is 16 residues long. The V gene end was trimmed by 4 bases and the J gene end by 3 bases; junction bases not matched to a gene: 9. Germline V gene sequence: CDR1 SSHAT, CDR2 FNYEAQ (reference sequence). CDR3 nucleotide sequence: TGTGCCAGCAGCTCCCAGGCAGGGGGATTCAATCAGCCCCAGCATTTT. This codes for CASSSQAGGFNQPQHF.